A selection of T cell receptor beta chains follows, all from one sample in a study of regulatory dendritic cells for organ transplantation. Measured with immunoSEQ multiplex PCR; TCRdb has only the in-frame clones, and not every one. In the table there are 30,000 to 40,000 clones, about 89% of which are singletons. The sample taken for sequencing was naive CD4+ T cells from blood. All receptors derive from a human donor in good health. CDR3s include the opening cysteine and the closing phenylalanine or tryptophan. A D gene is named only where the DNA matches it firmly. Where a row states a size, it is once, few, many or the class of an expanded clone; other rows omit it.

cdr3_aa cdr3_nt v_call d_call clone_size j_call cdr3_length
CASSLSRQGLLAETQYF TGTGCCAGCAGCCTGAGCCGGCAGGGGCTTTTGGCGGAGACCCAGTACTTC TRBV7-8 - - TRBJ2-5 17
CASSPPGTSNTGELFF TGTGCCAGCTCACCACCGGGGACTTCTAACACCGGGGAGCTGTTTTTT TRBV18 - - TRBJ2-2 16
CAWSDAGDYGYTF TGTGCCTGGAGCGACGCAGGGGACTATGGCTACACCTTC TRBV30 - - TRBJ1-2 13
CASSPVDTQYF TGTGCCAGCTCACCTGTAGATACGCAGTATTTT TRBV18 - - TRBJ2-3 11
CASSSSTYEQYF TGTGCCAGCAGTTCATCCACCTACGAGCAGTACTTC TRBV28 - - TRBJ2-7 12
CASRTTDRGFSEQYF TGTGCCAGCAGAACAACGGACAGGGGGTTTAGCGAGCAGTACTTC TRBV6-6 TRBD1 - TRBJ2-7 15
CASRSGGALEQFF TGTGCCAGCAGGAGCGGGGGAGCCTTAGAGCAGTTCTTC TRBV2 TRBD2 - TRBJ2-1 13
CAAMGTGAYEQYF TGTGCCGCAATGGGGACAGGGGCCTACGAGCAGTACTTC TRBV10-3 TRBD1 - TRBJ2-7 13
CASSFSPRSLEKLFF TGTGCCAGCAGTTTCTCGCCTCGCTCGCTGGAAAAACTGTTTTTT TRBV6-5 - - TRBJ1-4 15
CASSLDSIPGNTIYF TGTGCCAGCAGCTTAGACAGTATACCTGGAAACACCATATATTTT TRBV11-2 - once TRBJ1-3 15
CAWSVRTGQYGYTF TGTGCCTGGAGTGTACGGACAGGCCAATATGGCTACACCTTC TRBV30 TRBD1 - TRBJ1-2 14
CASSTTGFYEQYF TGTGCCAGCTCAACGACAGGTTTCTACGAGCAGTACTTC TRBV18 - - TRBJ2-7 13
CASGGRPGDSYSYEQYF TGTGCTAGTGGTGGGAGGCCGGGGGACAGCTACTCCTACGAGCAGTACTTC TRBV12-5 - - TRBJ2-7 17
CASKSSVWTEAFF TGTGCCAGCAAGTCGTCGGTATGGACTGAAGCTTTCTTT TRBV28 - once TRBJ1-1 13
CASSRGRGKTEGTQYF TGTGCCAGCAGCCGAGGCCGGGGTAAGACAGAGGGTACGCAGTATTTT TRBV11-2 - - TRBJ2-3 16
CASREHRGSYNEQFF TGTGCCAGCAGAGAACACAGGGGGTCATACAATGAGCAGTTCTTC TRBV27 TRBD1 - TRBJ2-1 15
CASSTTGITYEQYF TGTGCCAGCAGTACCACAGGGATCACCTACGAGCAGTACTTC TRBV28 - - TRBJ2-7 14
CASSGPSGTVETQYF TGTGCCAGCAGTGGCCCCTCCGGGACAGTTGAGACCCAGTACTTC TRBV2 TRBD1 - TRBJ2-5 15
CASSHLAGAYEQYF TGTGCCAGCAGTCACCTAGCGGGAGCCTACGAGCAGTACTTC TRBV28 TRBD2 - TRBJ2-7 14
CASMGHGRRETQYF TGTGCCAGCATGGGACACGGTCGGAGGGAGACCCAGTACTTC TRBV6-1 - - TRBJ2-5 14
CASTASLGQGKAGYTF TGTGCCAGCACCGCGAGTTTGGGACAGGGGAAGGCTGGCTACACCTTC TRBV7-9 TRBD1 - TRBJ1-2 16
CAIRQGPLEEKLFF TGTGCCATCAGACAGGGCCCACTCGAGGAAAAACTGTTTTTT TRBV10-3 - - TRBJ1-4 14
CASSGPWLAGETQYF TGTGCCAGCAGCGGCCCGTGGCTAGCGGGAGAGACCCAGTACTTC TRBV7-8 TRBD2 - TRBJ2-5 15
CASSPRPMNEKLFF TGTGCCAGCAGCCCAAGACCGATGAATGAAAAACTGTTTTTT TRBV28 - - TRBJ1-4 14
CAWSVTGSYYGYTF TGTGCCTGGAGTGTGACAGGGAGTTACTATGGCTACACCTTC TRBV30 TRBD1 - TRBJ1-2 14
CASSLGGGLATNEKLFF TGTGCCAGCAGCTTGGGTGGGGGGCTGGCAACTAATGAAAAACTGTTTTTT TRBV5-5 - - TRBJ1-4 17
CATRGHREFSDTQYF TGTGCCACCCGTGGTCATCGGGAGTTTTCAGATACGCAGTATTTT TRBV15 - - TRBJ2-3 15
CASSQSRRGKETQYF TGCGCCAGCAGCCAATCCCGTCGGGGGAAAGAGACCCAGTACTTC TRBV4-3 - - TRBJ2-5 15
CASSIGRGPGNEQFF TGTGCCAGTAGTATTGGTCGGGGGCCTGGCAATGAGCAGTTCTTC TRBV19 - - TRBJ2-1 15
CASSHLPKTGLAVYNEQFF TGTGCCAGTAGTCACTTGCCGAAGACGGGACTAGCGGTATACAATGAGCAGTTCTTC TRBV19 TRBD2 - TRBJ2-1 19
CASSQDWADPPTADEQFF TGTGCCAGCAGTCAGGACTGGGCCGACCCCCCAACGGCTGATGAGCAGTTCTTC TRBV6-4 - - TRBJ2-1 18
CASSVEGLAGGPVETQYF TGTGCCAGCAGCGTAGAGGGACTAGCGGGGGGGCCCGTAGAGACCCAGTACTTC TRBV9 TRBD2 - TRBJ2-5 18
CASDDTSTPNEQFF TGTGCCAGCGATGACACTTCCACCCCAAATGAGCAGTTCTTC TRBV18 - - TRBJ2-1 14
CASTWTGSNQPQHF TGTGCCAGCACCTGGACAGGGAGCAATCAGCCCCAGCATTTT TRBV6-1 TRBD1 - TRBJ1-5 14
CASSLASGTPSNTGELFF TGTGCCAGCAGTTTAGCTAGCGGGACCCCTTCGAACACCGGGGAGCTGTTTTTT TRBV28 TRBD2 - TRBJ2-2 18
CASSEGLAGAYEQYF TGCGCCAGCAGTGAGGGACTAGCGGGAGCTTACGAGCAGTACTTC TRBV10-1 TRBD2 few TRBJ2-7 15
CAWRTVNTEAFF TGTGCCTGGAGGACAGTGAACACTGAAGCTTTCTTT TRBV30 - few TRBJ1-1 12
CASRGADRALYEQYF TGTGCCAGCAGAGGGGCGGACAGGGCTTTGTACGAGCAGTACTTC TRBV27 TRBD1 - TRBJ2-7 15
CASSAGQGRWQYF TGTGCCAGCAGCGCGGGACAGGGCCGGTGGCAGTACTTC TRBV6-1 TRBD1 - TRBJ2-7 13
CASRGGVAGESYEQYF TGTGCCAGTAGAGGTGGAGTAGCGGGAGAGTCCTACGAGCAGTACTTC TRBV19 TRBD2 - TRBJ2-7 16
CASSLEGWSGGHGTQYF TGTGCCAGCAGCTTAGAGGGGTGGAGCGGGGGCCACGGTACGCAGTATTTT TRBV7-9 TRBD2 - TRBJ2-3 17
CASSLGGPASTDTQYF TGTGCCAGCAGCTTAGGGGGGCCAGCGAGCACAGATACGCAGTATTTT TRBV7-6 - - TRBJ2-3 16
CASRADRGFNQPQHF TGTGCCAGTAGGGCGGACAGGGGATTTAATCAGCCCCAGCATTTT TRBV19 TRBD1 - TRBJ1-5 15
CATLHPVGETQYF TGTGCCACCCTACACCCCGTGGGGGAGACCCAGTACTTC TRBV19 - - TRBJ2-5 13
CASSLDMRHNEQFF TGTGCTAGCAGCTTAGATATGAGACACAATGAGCAGTTCTTC TRBV7-7 - - TRBJ2-1 14
CASSLTLTGEQFF TGTGCCAGCAGCTTAACGTTAACCGGAGAGCAGTTCTTC TRBV7-3 - once TRBJ2-1 13
CASSQAPRMGVTSSNEQFF TGCGCCAGCAGCCAAGCACCTCGCATGGGGGTGACTAGCTCCAATGAGCAGTTCTTC TRBV4-3 TRBD2 - TRBJ2-1 19
CAISESADTQYF TGTGCCATCAGTGAGTCAGCAGATACGCAGTATTTT TRBV10-3 - - TRBJ2-3 12
CASSPASVWDGMDGYTF TGTGCCAGCAGTCCCGCTTCGGTATGGGACGGCATGGATGGCTACACCTTC TRBV28 - - TRBJ1-2 17
CASSIGLAGEVSFF TGTGCCAGTAGTATCGGGCTAGCGGGAGAAGTGTCGTTCTTC TRBV19 TRBD2 once TRBJ2-1 14
CASSQDETAWYF TGTGCCAGCAGCCAAGACGAGACCGCGTGGTATTTT TRBV4-2 - - TRBJ2-3 12
CASMLGTSFHEQFF TGTGCCAGCATGTTGGGGACTAGTTTCCATGAGCAGTTCTTC TRBV6-4 TRBD2 - TRBJ2-1 14
CASSPGTSGIADTQYF TGTGCCAGCAGCCCCGGGACTAGCGGGATTGCAGATACGCAGTATTTT TRBV7-9 TRBD2 - TRBJ2-3 16
CASSSRGLNSYNEQFF TGCGCCAGCAGCTCCCGGGGGCTAAACTCCTACAATGAGCAGTTCTTC TRBV5-1 - - TRBJ2-1 16
CASSLAAAETQYF TGTGCCAGCAGCCTCGCCGCAGCGGAGACCCAGTACTTC TRBV14 - - TRBJ2-5 13
CASSIGIYEQYF TGTGCCAGCAGCATCGGGATCTACGAGCAGTACTTC TRBV7-8 - - TRBJ2-7 12
CASSPKGQTIYEQYF TGTGCCAGCTCACCAAAGGGACAGACCATCTACGAGCAGTACTTC TRBV18 TRBD1 - TRBJ2-7 15
CASSPTSGTGNYEQYF TGTGCCAGCTCACCTACCTCCGGGACAGGCAACTACGAGCAGTACTTC TRBV18 TRBD1 once TRBJ2-7 16
CASSLRGGTEAFF TGTGCCAGCAGCCTCAGGGGGGGCACTGAAGCTTTCTTT TRBV7-9 TRBD1 - TRBJ1-1 13
CASATAYEQYF TGTGCCAGTGCCACTGCCTACGAGCAGTACTTC TRBV19 - - TRBJ2-7 11